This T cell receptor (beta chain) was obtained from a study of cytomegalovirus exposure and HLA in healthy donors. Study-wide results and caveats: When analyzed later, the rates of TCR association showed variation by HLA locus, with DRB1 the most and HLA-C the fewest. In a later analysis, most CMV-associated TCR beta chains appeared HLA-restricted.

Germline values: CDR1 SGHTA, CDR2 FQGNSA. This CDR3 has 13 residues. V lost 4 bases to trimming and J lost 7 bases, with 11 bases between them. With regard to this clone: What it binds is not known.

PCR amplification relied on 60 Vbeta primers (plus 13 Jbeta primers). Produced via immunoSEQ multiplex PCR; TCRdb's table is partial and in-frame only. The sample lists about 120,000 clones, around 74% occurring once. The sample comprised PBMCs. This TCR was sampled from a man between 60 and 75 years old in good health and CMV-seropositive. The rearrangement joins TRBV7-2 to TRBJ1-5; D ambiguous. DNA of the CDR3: TGTGCCAGCAGCTCATGGGAGGCCCAGCCCCAGCATTTT. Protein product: CASSSWEAQPQHF.